Following are 28 T cell receptor beta chains from one sample sequenced in a study of T cells after yellow fever vaccination. TCRdb called the 5' RACE reads again in MiXCR, with one record for every CDR3 protein. Found here are approximately 330,000 distinct CDR3 sequences, approximately 4% of them singletons; the top ten hold approximately 23%. Sample: PBMCs, taken 5 days after the yellow fever booster vaccination. The origin of the receptors is a man aged 18 to 29 who received the YFV17D yellow fever vaccine.

This clonotype was seen repeatedly, ten times or more. V is TRBV5-6 and J is TRBJ1-2, with a weak D call TRBD1 (5 bases). Germline V lookup: CDR1 SGHDT, CDR2 YYEEEE. The CDR3 totals 14 residues. Trimming took 0 bases from V and 8 from J, leaving 14 bases between them. CDR3 DNA sequence: TGTGCCAGCAGCTTGGGGCAGGGAAAAGGAGGCTACACCTTC. Its protein product is CASSLGQGKGGYTF.

This clonotype was counted at least ten times. The genes are TRBV6-2 or TRBV6-3 and TRBJ2-5, with 7 bases that match TRBD1. From germline, CDR1 is MNHEY and CDR2 SVGEGT. This CDR3 has 14 amino acids. J was trimmed by 5 bases and V by 6 bases; bases with no gene match: 9. The chain's CDR3 is CASSPTGVRETQYF. The CDR3 DNA sequence: TGTGCCAGCAGCCCAACAGGGGTGCGGGAGACCCAGTACTTC.

This clonotype was seen repeatedly, ten times or more. V gene TRBV20-1 combines with J gene TRBJ2-3; TRBD2 matches 11 bases. The CDR3 loop spans 14 amino acids. With 6 bases clipped from V and 6 bases from J, the junction kept 8 bases outside the gene matches. CDR1 and CDR2 (germline): DFQATT, SNEGSKA (reference sequence). The CDR3 is CSAVYSGGADTQYF. The CDR3, as DNA: TGCAGTGCGGTCTATAGCGGGGGGGCGGATACGCAGTATTTT.

This clonotype has a handful of counts. The chain links TRBV12-3 or TRBV12-4 to TRBJ2-5, with a weak D call TRBD1 (6 bases). CDR3 length: 14 amino acids. The ends were cut back, 5 bases at V and 4 bases at J, with 14 bases in the middle. CDR3 DNA: TGTGCCAGCAGTACTACAGGGTTTAGAGAGACCCAGTACTTC. This encodes CASSTTGFRETQYF.

This clonotype was counted a few times. This sequence joins TRBV5-1 and TRBJ2-1; 11 bases are shared with TRBD1. The V gene's germline CDR1 is SGHRS and CDR2 YFSETQ. The CDR3 is made up of 14 amino acids. Trimming removed 2 bases from V and 7 bases from J; junction bases left unmatched: 2. CDR3: CASSFGQGANEQFF. CDR3 DNA sequence: TGCGCCAGCAGCTTTGGACAGGGGGCTAATGAGCAGTTCTTC. Based on the CDR3 plus reference TRBV5-1 and TRBJ2-1, the full variable domain is KAGVTQTPRYLIKTRGQQVTLSCSPISGHRSVSWYQQTPGQGLQFLFEYFSETQRNKGNFPGRFSGRQFSNSRSEMNVSTLELGDSALYLCASSFGQGANEQFFGPGTRLTVL.

The chain couples TRBV5-8 to TRBJ1-2; D possibly corresponds to TRBD1 (5 bases). The CDR3 is 13 amino acids. V was pared by 4 bases and J by 4 bases, with 11 bases between. From germline, CDR1 is SGHTS and CDR2 YDEGEE. The CDR3 is CASSPHRSYGYTF. The CDR3 DNA is TGTGCCAGCAGCCCTCACAGGAGCTATGGCTACACCTTC.

This clonotype was counted ten times or more. CDR3 region: CASRKEPGTHEQYV. The CDR3 nucleotides read TGTGCCAGCAGAAAGGAGCCCGGGACCCACGAGCAGTACGTC. This chain uses TRBV6-5 with TRBJ2-7; D could derive from TRBD1 or TRBD2 (5 bases each). CDR1 and CDR2 from the germline V gene are MNHEY and SVGAGI. The CDR3 covers 14 residues. V was shortened by 6 bases and J by 5 bases, with 17 bases between the two germline ends.

This clonotype was found many times. J is TRBJ2-1 and V is TRBV29-1; TRBD1 might be the D (7 bases). The V end lost 3 bases, the J end lost 1 base, and 10 bases lay between the germline ends. The CDR3 totals 14 residues. Germline CDR1 is SQVTM and CDR2 is ANQGSEA. CDR3 amino acids: CSVDRGTSYNEQFF. DNA of the CDR3: TGCAGCGTTGACAGGGGGACTTCCTACAATGAGCAGTTCTTC.

The chain links TRBV5-1 to TRBJ2-1; D remains ambiguous. V shed 4 bases and J shed 7 bases, with 12 bases lying between them. CDR1 is SGHRS, CDR2 YFSETQ, per germline. The length of the CDR3 is 13 residues. The CDR3 sequence: CASSGMLGNEQFF. CDR3 bases: TGCGCCAGCAGCGGGATGCTGGGGAATGAGCAGTTCTTC. The full variable domain, its missing parts supplied by reference TRBV5-1 and TRBJ2-1, is KAGVTQTPRYLIKTRGQQVTLSCSPISGHRSVSWYQQTPGQGLQFLFEYFSETQRNKGNFPGRFSGRQFSNSRSEMNVSTLELGDSALYLCASSGMLGNEQFFGPGTRLTVL.

This clonotype was seen many times. V usage is TRBV7-2 and J usage is TRBJ2-5, with TRBD2 as a possible D gene (6 bases). Trimming cost V 5 bases and J 5 bases, with 21 bases left between them. This CDR3 is 16 amino acids long. Germline CDR1 SGHTA, CDR2 FQGNSA. CDR3 protein: CASSPNPRGLMETQYF. Here the CDR3 DNA reads TGTGCCAGCAGCCCTAACCCACGGGGACTCATGGAGACCCAGTACTTC. Filled out from reference TRBV7-2 and TRBJ2-5, the complete variable domain reads GAGVSQSPSNKVTEKGKDVELRCDPISGHTALYWYRQSLGQGLEFLIYFQGNSAPDKSGLPSDRFSAERTGGSVSTLTIQRTQQEDSAVYLCASSPNPRGLMETQYFGPGTRLLVL.

This chain joins TRBV6-6 and TRBJ2-1; 8 bases map to TRBD1. After removal of 2 bases from V and 6 bases from J, the junction contained 3 bases not matched to a gene. The CDR3 runs 14 residues. The V gene's germline CDR1 is MNHNY and CDR2 SVGAGI (reference sequence). This CDR3 reads CASSYTTGGNEQFF. The CDR3 nucleotides read TGTGCCAGCAGTTACACCACAGGGGGCAATGAGCAGTTCTTC.

This clonotype was seen a handful of times. The chain uses TRBV4-1 and TRBJ2-1; 10 nucleotides align to TRBD1. V trimming: 0 bases; J trimming: 8 bases; junction bases outside the gene matches: 7. Per the germline V gene, CDR1 is MGHRA and CDR2 is YSYEKL. This CDR3 has 16 residues. CDR3 sequence (DNA): TGCGCCAGCAGCCAAGATCCTGGGACAGGGGTATATGAGCAGTTCTTC. It yields the protein CASSQDPGTGVYEQFF.

The J gene is TRBJ2-1, the V gene TRBV5-4; TRBD2 aligns across 8 bases. The CDR3 is 16 amino acids. V shed 4 bases and J 3 bases; nucleotides not matched to a gene: 9. Germline values: CDR1 SGHNT, CDR2 YYREEE (reference sequence). The CDR3 nucleotides are TGTGCCAGCAGCAAGGACGGGGGGGATATCTACAATGAGCAGTTCTTC. The encoded protein is CASSKDGGDIYNEQFF.

This clonotype turned up a few times. The rearrangement joins TRBV28 to TRBJ1-2; D is perhaps TRBD1 (6 bases). Germline lookup yields CDR1 MDHEN and CDR2 SYDVKM. V gave up 6 bases and J gave up 4 bases, with 15 bases separating them. This CDR3 spans 14 amino acids. For the CDR3, the DNA is TGTGCCAGCAGAGGGTTAGGGGGTTTCTATGGCTACACCTTC. Amino acids: CASRGLGGFYGYTF.

This clonotype was counted only a few times. The genes are TRBV14 and TRBJ2-2; 10 bases align to TRBD1. The CDR3 is 15 amino acids. V dropped 6 bases and J dropped 6; count of bases not matched to a gene: 7. The germline gives CDR1 SGHDN, CDR2 FVKESK. CDR3 amino acids: CASRSGTGAAGELFF. Written as DNA, the CDR3 is TGTGCCAGCAGGTCCGGGACAGGGGCTGCCGGGGAGCTGTTTTTT.

The chain couples TRBV15 to TRBJ2-3; no reliable D call. Trimming removed 0 bases at V and 1 base at J, with 8 bases between. CDR1 LNHNV and CDR2 YYDKDF come from the germline V gene (reference sequence). This CDR3 is 15 amino acids long. CDR3 in DNA: TGTGCCACCAGCAGAGATCCCCGGGGCACAGATACGCAGTATTTT. Translating gives CATSRDPRGTDTQYF.

This clonotype has a count of ten or more. This chain uses TRBV18 with TRBJ1-2; no reliable D call. This CDR3 region has 11 residues. With 2 bases removed from V and 6 bases from J, the gap between germline ends came to 4 bases. The germline gives CDR1 KGHSH, CDR2 LQKENI. The CDR3 reads CASSPGDGYTF. DNA for the CDR3: TGTGCCAGCTCACCAGGGGATGGCTACACCTTC. The full variable domain, in which reference TRBV18 and TRBJ1-2 provide the parts outside the CDR3, is NAGVMQNPRHLVRRRGQEARLRCSPMKGHSHVYWYRQLPEEGLKFMVYLQKENIIDESGMPKERFSAEFPKEGPSILRIQQVVRGDSAAYFCASSPGDGYTFGSGTRLTVV.

In its sample, this clonotype was seen a few times. CDR3 region: CASSQDSHQPQHF. The CDR3 coding sequence is TGCGCCAGCAGCCAAGATTCCCATCAGCCCCAGCATTTT. The chain has TRBV4-3 and TRBJ1-5, with D unclear. The V gene lost 0 bases and the J gene lost 5 bases, with 5 bases spanning the gap. Germline V gene lookup returns CDR1 LGHNA and CDR2 YSLEER. The CDR3 consists of 13 residues.

This clonotype has ten or more counts. The J gene is TRBJ1-4, the V gene TRBV4-3, with 8 bases matching TRBD1. V gave up 4 bases and J gave up 5 bases; unmatched junction bases: 9. The CDR3 is made up of 16 amino acids. Looked up from germline, CDR1 is LGHNA and CDR2 is YSLEER. The CDR3 nucleotides are TGCGCCAGCAGCCCGACCGGGGACAGGCTAAATGAAAAACTGTTTTTT. Residues: CASSPTGDRLNEKLFF.

This clonotype was seen repeatedly, ten times or more. The chain uses TRBV15 and TRBJ2-5; 7 bases are a match to TRBD1. Trimming cost V 0 bases and J 4 bases; bases outside gene matches: 5. The CDR3 length is 15 residues. Germline assignment: CDR1 LNHNV and CDR2 YYDKDF (reference sequence). DNA for the CDR3: TGTGCCACCAGCAGAGATAAACCAGGGGGAGAGACCCAGTACTTC. The encoded protein is CATSRDKPGGETQYF.

This clonotype has a count of ten or more. The chain recombines TRBV12-3 or TRBV12-4 with TRBJ2-5, with D tentatively TRBD2 (5 bases). Trimming shortened V by 6 bases and J by 4 bases, and 18 bases separated the two germline ends. The CDR3 contains 15 residues. CDR3 DNA: TGTGCCAGCAGCTCCACTAGGATGGGTCGAGAGACCCAGTACTTC. Translated, it gives CASSSTRMGRETQYF.

The chain joins TRBV6-5 to TRBJ2-7; 9 nucleotides agree with TRBD1. This CDR3 contains 15 residues. V was clipped by 0 bases and J by 1 base; unmatched bases: 1. In germline, CDR1 is MNHEY, CDR2 SVGAGI. DNA of the CDR3: TGTGCCAGCAGTTACTCGGGGACAGGGTCCTACGAGCAGTACTTC. Its protein product is CASSYSGTGSYEQYF.

This clonotype was counted many times. The chain employs TRBV7-2 and TRBJ2-5; D might be TRBD1 (5 bases). The germline gives CDR1 SGHTA, CDR2 FQGNSA. This CDR3 comprises 14 residues. With 5 bases removed from V and 0 bases from J, the gap between germline ends came to 10 bases. CDR3 sequence reads: CASSQRGNQETQYF. As DNA, the CDR3 is TGTGCCAGCAGCCAAAGGGGAAACCAAGAGACCCAGTACTTC.

This clonotype was detected ten times or more. J is TRBJ1-4 and V is TRBV7-3; D possibly corresponds to TRBD1 (5 bases). The length of the CDR3 is 15 residues. Germline loops: CDR1 SGHTA, CDR2 FQGTGA. The V and J ends lost 1 base and 3 bases respectively, with 9 bases between them. The CDR3 loop is CASSLNGGANEKLFF. The CDR3 coding sequence is TGTGCCAGCAGCTTAAATGGGGGAGCTAATGAAAAACTGTTTTTT.

This clonotype was seen a few times. V gene TRBV28 combines with J gene TRBJ2-3; a weak D match, TRBD2 (5 bases). Germline CDR1 MDHEN, CDR2 SYDVKM. The CDR3 loop spans 16 amino acids. V was pared by 6 bases and J by 11 bases, with 27 bases between. CDR3 nucleotides: TGTGCCAGCAGCCCGAGTGGGAGCCTTCTTCGTGCGGAGCAGTATTTT. It translates to CASSPSGSLLRAEQYF.

There are a few counts of this clonotype. The V and J genes are TRBV24-1 and TRBJ1-5; D gene uncertain. V lost 2 bases to trimming and J lost 5 bases, with 6 bases between them. Per the germline V gene, CDR1 is KGHDR and CDR2 is SFDVKD. This CDR3 contains 13 residues. The chain's CDR3 is CATSDSGDQPQHF. CDR3 nucleotide sequence: TGTGCCACCAGTGATTCCGGAGATCAGCCCCAGCATTTT.

This chain uses TRBV30 with TRBJ2-7; a weak D match, TRBD2 (7 bases). From germline, CDR1 is GTSNPN and CDR2 SVGIG (reference sequence). The CDR3 is 14 amino acids. The V and J ends lost 2 bases and 6 bases respectively, with 17 bases between them. The CDR3 is CAWSRGGGASEQYF. The CDR3 DNA reads TGTGCCTGGAGTAGGGGGGGTGGGGCGAGCGAGCAGTACTTC.

This clonotype was counted only a few times. The chain has TRBV14 and TRBJ2-1; 9 bases align to TRBD1. This CDR3 is built from 17 residues. After removal of 4 bases from V and 5 bases from J, the junction contained 12 bases not matched to a gene. Looked up from germline, CDR1 is SGHDN and CDR2 is FVKESK. The CDR3 reads CASSPAGWDRVHNEQFF. CDR3 nucleotide sequence: TGTGCCAGCAGCCCCGCAGGGTGGGACAGGGTCCACAATGAGCAGTTCTTC.